A selection of T cell receptor beta chains follows, all from one sample in a study of blood T cell repertoires in COVID-19. This table comes from immunoSEQ multiplex PCR, and its TCRdb copy is limited to in-frame clones, with some not included. The data show about 180,000 clones, with over 70% seen just once and over 13% held by the top ten. The specimen was PBMCs or T cells enriched from blood (not recorded which). The receptors were sampled from a man in his sixties who had been exposed to COVID-19. The CDR3 runs from the conserved cysteine through the conserved F or W.

V	J	CDR3
TRBV7-2	TRBJ1-1	CASSPRGTDMSVFF
TRBV7-6	TRBJ1-2	CASSPGQNAWGYTF
TRBV5-4	TRBJ1-3	CASSQGSGGYSGNTIYF
TRBV5-8	TRBJ2-7	CASSLTGVGVPYEQYF
TRBV6-2/TRBV6-3	TRBJ2-5	CASSLDRGQETQYF
TRBV5-1	TRBJ2-7	CASSLAASGRGEQYF
TRBV7-2	TRBJ1-2	CASSLETSALGGYTF
TRBV11-3	TRBJ2-4	CASSPHTWTGEGVQYF
TRBV28	TRBJ2-5	CASRPTSLRLAGGTQYF
TRBV30	TRBJ1-4	CASYVGAGGRKLFF
TRBV7-3	TRBJ1-1	CASSLMGQNTEAFF
TRBV6-5	TRBJ2-6	CASSYDWASGANVLTF
TRBV28	TRBJ2-7	CASSSASGGLDEQYF
TRBV19	TRBJ2-5	CASSISGVWGETQYF